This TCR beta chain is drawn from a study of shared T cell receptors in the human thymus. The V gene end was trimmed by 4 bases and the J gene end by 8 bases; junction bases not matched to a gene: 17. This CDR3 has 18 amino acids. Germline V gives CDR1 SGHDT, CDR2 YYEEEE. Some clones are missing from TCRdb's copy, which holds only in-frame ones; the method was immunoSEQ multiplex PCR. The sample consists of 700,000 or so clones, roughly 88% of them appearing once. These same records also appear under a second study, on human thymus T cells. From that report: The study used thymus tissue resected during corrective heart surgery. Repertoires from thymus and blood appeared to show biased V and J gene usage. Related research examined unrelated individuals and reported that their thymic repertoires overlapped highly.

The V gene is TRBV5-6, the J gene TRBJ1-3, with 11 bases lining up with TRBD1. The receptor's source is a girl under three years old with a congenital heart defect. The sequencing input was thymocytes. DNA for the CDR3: TGTGCCAGCAGCGGAAACTCTGGGACAGGGGGAACGGAGTACACCATATATTTT. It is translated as CASSGNSGTGGTEYTIYF.